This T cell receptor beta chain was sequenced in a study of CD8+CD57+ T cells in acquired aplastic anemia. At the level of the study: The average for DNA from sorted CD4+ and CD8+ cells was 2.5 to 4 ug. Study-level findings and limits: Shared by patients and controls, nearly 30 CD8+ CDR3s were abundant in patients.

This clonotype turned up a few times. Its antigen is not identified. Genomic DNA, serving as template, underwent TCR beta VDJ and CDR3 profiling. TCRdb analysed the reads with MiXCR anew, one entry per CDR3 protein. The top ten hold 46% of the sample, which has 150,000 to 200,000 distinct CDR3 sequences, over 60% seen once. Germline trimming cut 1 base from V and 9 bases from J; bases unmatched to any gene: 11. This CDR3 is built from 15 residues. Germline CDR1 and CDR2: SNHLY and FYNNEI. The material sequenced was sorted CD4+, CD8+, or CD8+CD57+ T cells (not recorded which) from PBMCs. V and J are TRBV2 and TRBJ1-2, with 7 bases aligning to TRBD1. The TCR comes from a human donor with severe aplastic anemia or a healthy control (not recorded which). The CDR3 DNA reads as TGTGCCAGCAGTGAAGGGGGTGGACAGGAAACAAGCTACACCTTC. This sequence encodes CASSEGGGQETSYTF.